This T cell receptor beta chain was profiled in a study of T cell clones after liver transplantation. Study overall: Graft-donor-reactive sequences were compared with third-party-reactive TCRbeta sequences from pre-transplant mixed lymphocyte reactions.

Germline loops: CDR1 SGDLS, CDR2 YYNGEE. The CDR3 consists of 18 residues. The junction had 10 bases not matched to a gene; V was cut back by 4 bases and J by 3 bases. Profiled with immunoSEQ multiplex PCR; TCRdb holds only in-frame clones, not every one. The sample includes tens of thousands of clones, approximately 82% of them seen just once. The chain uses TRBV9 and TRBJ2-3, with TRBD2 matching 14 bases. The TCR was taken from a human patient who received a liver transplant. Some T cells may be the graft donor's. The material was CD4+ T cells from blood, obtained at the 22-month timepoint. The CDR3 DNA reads TGTGCCAGCAGCTTTAGGGGGACTAGCGGGGGACAGACAGATACGCAGTATTTT. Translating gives CASSFRGTSGGQTDTQYF.